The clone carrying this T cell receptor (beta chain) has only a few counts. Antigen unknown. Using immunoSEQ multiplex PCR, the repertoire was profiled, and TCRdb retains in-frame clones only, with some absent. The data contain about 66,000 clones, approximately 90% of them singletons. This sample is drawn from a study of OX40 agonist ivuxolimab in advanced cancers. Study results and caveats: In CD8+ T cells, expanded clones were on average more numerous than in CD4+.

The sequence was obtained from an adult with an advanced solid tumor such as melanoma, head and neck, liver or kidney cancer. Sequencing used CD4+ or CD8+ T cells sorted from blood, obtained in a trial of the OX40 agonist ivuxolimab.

The CDR3, as DNA: TGTGCCAGCAGCGTAGACCTGGGGGCAACTGGCTACACCTTC. It is translated as CASSVDLGATGYTF. The V call is TRBV9, the J call TRBJ1-2; a possible D gene is TRBD1 (6 bases). The CDR3 spans 14 residues. Germline CDR1 reads SGDLS; CDR2 reads YYNGEE. The V end lost 0 bases, the J end lost 7 bases, and 13 bases lay between the germline ends.